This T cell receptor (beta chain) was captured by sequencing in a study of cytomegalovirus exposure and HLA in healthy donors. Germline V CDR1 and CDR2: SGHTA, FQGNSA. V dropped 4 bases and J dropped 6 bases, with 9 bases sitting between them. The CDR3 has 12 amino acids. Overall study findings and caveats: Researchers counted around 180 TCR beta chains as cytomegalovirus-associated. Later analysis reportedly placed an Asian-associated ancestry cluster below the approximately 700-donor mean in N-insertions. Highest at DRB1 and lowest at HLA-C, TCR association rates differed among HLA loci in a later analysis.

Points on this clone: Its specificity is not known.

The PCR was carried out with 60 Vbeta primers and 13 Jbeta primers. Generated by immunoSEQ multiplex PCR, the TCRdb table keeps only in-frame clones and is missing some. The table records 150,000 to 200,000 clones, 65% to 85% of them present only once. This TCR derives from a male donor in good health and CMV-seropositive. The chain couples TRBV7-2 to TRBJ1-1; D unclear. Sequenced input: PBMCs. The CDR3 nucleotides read TGTGCCAGCAGCTCTTACGGGGCTGAAGCTTTCTTT. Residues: CASSSYGAEAFF.